This T cell receptor beta chain came from a study of T cell repertoires in cytomegalovirus infection. For this clonotype: What it binds is unknown.

TCRdb reanalysed the reads using MiXCR and keeps one entry per CDR3 protein. This sample carries 27,000 or so distinct CDR3 sequences, under 20% of them seen once, and the ten largest clones take 65% to 85%. In germline, CDR1 is LGHNA, CDR2 YSLEER. V lost 2 bases and J 4 bases, leaving 14 bases between the germline ends. This CDR3 is 15 amino acids long. The genes are TRBV4-3 and TRBJ1-2; possible D gene TRBD1, 5 bases. This clonotype originated in a human donor in good health (CMV status not recorded). Some clones in this sample may be carry-over from other donors' samples. The sequenced sample was CD8+ T cells from cultured PBMCs, obtained from culture after CMV antigen stimulation. The CDR3 region is CASSQSARGSYGYTF. In DNA, the CDR3 is TGCGCCAGCAGCCAATCTGCCCGGGGGTCCTATGGCTACACCTTC.